This T cell receptor beta chain was found in a study of OX40 agonist ivuxolimab in advanced cancers. Study-level background: There were three patients with partial responses, one having hepatocellular carcinoma and two cutaneous melanoma.

TCRdb's copy holds only in-frame clones and misses some; the assay was immunoSEQ multiplex PCR. Of tens of thousands of clones in the sample, about 90% were seen once. V shed 6 bases and J 4 bases; nucleotides not matched to a gene: 9. The CDR3 loop spans 15 amino acids. CDR1 is SGHAT and CDR2 is FQNNGV in the germline V gene. The material was CD4+ or CD8+ T cells sorted from blood, obtained in a trial of the OX40 agonist ivuxolimab. This chain connects TRBV11-2 to TRBJ2-5, with TRBD1 identical over 9 bases. The source is an adult with an advanced solid tumor such as melanoma, head and neck, liver or kidney cancer. The chain's CDR3 is CASRDGTGRPETQYF. CDR3 sequence (DNA): TGTGCCAGCAGGGATGGGACAGGGAGGCCAGAGACCCAGTACTTC.